Below, 13 T cell receptor beta chains from the same sample are listed, as sequenced in a study of CD8+CD57+ T cells in acquired aplastic anemia. Investigators profiled TCR beta VDJ and CDR3 from genomic DNA template. TCRdb used MiXCR to reprocess the reads, holding one entry per CDR3 protein. This sample has fewer than 200,000 distinct CDR3 sequences, with approximately 40% found just once. Sample: sorted CD4+, CD8+, or CD8+CD57+ T cells (not recorded which) from PBMCs. Receptors were obtained from a human donor in good health.

This chain connects TRBV6-2 or TRBV6-3 to TRBJ2-1; D is perhaps TRBD2 (6 bases). The CDR3 sequence is 15 residues long. CDR1 and CDR2 (germline): MNHEY, SVGEGT. V was shortened by 5 bases and J by 6 bases, with 17 bases between the two germline ends. The CDR3 DNA reads TGTGCCAGCAGTGCCCGGGACTTCTTTCCCAATGAGCAGTTCTTC. It codes for CASSARDFFPNEQFF.

On this clonotype itself: The junction shows a germline mismatch at one end, possibly a read error. This CDR3 reads CASRTPGGSYEQYF. The CDR3 coding sequence is TGTGCTAGCAGAACTCCAGGGGGATCCTACGAGCAGTACTTC. The chain joins TRBV7-7 to TRBJ2-7, with 7 positions matching TRBD1. Germline assignment: CDR1 SSHAT and CDR2 FNYEAQ (reference sequence). The CDR3 is 14 residues long.

This clonotype was seen ten or more times. The chain has TRBV2 and TRBJ1-2; 9 bases line up with TRBD1. V lost 7 bases, J lost 7 bases, and 10 bases stayed unmatched. The CDR3 is made up of 14 amino acids. Germline CDR1 SNHLY, CDR2 FYNNEI. The CDR3: CASTTGQGHTGYTF. In DNA form, the CDR3 reads TGTGCCAGCACTACAGGACAGGGGCATACTGGCTACACCTTC.

The sample holds many counts of this clonotype. The chain employs TRBV19 and TRBJ2-7; 10 bases are shared with TRBD1. Germline values: CDR1 LNHDA, CDR2 SQIVND (reference sequence). This CDR3 has 15 residues. V lost 2 bases and J lost 4; bases outside the gene matches: 5. The DNA for the CDR3 is TGTGCCAGTAGTATAAGGGGGGACAGGGGATACGAGCAGTACTTC. Encoded protein: CASSIRGDRGYEQYF.

Note on this clonotype: It may be a read error: a sequence one base away is much more abundant. The genes are TRBV7-2 and TRBJ1-5; D unresolved. This CDR3 has 15 residues. The germline V gene encodes CDR1 SGHTA and CDR2 FQGNSA. The CDR3 DNA sequence: TGTGCCAGCAGCTTATACGCAGATAGCGATCAGCCCCAGCATTTT. Its protein product is CASSLYADSDQPQHF. Full variable domain (remainder filled in from reference TRBV7-2 and TRBJ1-5): GAGVSQSPSNKVTEKGKDVELRCDPISGHTALYWYRQSLGQGLEFLIYFQGNSAPDKSGLPSDRFSAERTGGSVSTLTIQRTQQEDSAVYLCASSLYADSDQPQHFGDGTRLSIL.

This clonotype was seen ten or more times. J is TRBJ2-7 and V is TRBV20-1; tentatively, D is TRBD1 (7 bases). CDR1 is DFQATT, CDR2 SNEGSKA, per germline (reference sequence). V was cut by 3 bases and J by 4 bases, with 16 bases left in between. The CDR3 has 14 residues. The CDR3 reads CSASRAGGFYEQYF. DNA for the CDR3: TGCAGTGCTAGTAGGGCAGGGGGGTTTTACGAGCAGTACTTC.

This chain links TRBV20-1 with TRBJ2-1; 7 bases align to TRBD2. Trimming cost V 5 bases and J 4 bases; bases outside gene matches: 8. This CDR3 comprises 14 residues. Germline values: CDR1 DFQATT, CDR2 SNEGSKA (reference sequence). Here the CDR3 reads CSAHSTSPYNEQFF. CDR3 nucleotides: TGCAGTGCTCACTCGACTAGCCCGTACAATGAGCAGTTCTTC.

This chain links TRBV20-1 with TRBJ1-2; 7 bases are shared with TRBD1. The CDR3 is made up of 16 amino acids. With 0 bases clipped from V and 2 bases from J, the junction kept 9 bases outside the gene matches. The germline CDR1 and CDR2 sequences are DFQATT and SNEGSKA (reference sequence). DNA of the CDR3: TGCAGTGCTAGAGATGACAGGGAGGGAGTCAACTATGGCTACACCTTC. As protein: CSARDDREGVNYGYTF.

The J gene is TRBJ1-4, the V gene TRBV19; 9 positions match TRBD1. The J segment lost 7 bases and the V segment lost 5 bases, leaving 5 bases of the junction unmatched. CDR1 LNHDA and CDR2 SQIVND come from the germline V gene (reference sequence). CDR3 length equals 14 residues. The CDR3 spells CASSLQGAREKLFF. The CDR3, as DNA: TGTGCCAGTAGTTTACAGGGGGCGCGTGAAAAACTGTTTTTT.

This clonotype occurred a few times. The V call is TRBV28, the J call TRBJ2-7, with 9 bases fitting TRBD1. CDR1 is MDHEN and CDR2 is SYDVKM in the germline V gene. The V segment lost 7 bases and the J segment 2 bases; nucleotides outside the gene matches: 9. The CDR3 length is 15 residues. DNA for the CDR3: TGTGCCAGCACCCTCGACGGGACAGGGCCCTACGAGCAGTACTTC. This codes for CASTLDGTGPYEQYF.

The J gene is TRBJ2-7, the V gene TRBV7-2; 11 bases match TRBD2. Germline trimming cut 3 bases from V and 5 bases from J; bases unmatched to any gene: 6. Germline CDR1 SGHTA, CDR2 FQGNSA. CDR3 length equals 15 residues. The CDR3: CASSFQTSGINEQYF. In DNA, the CDR3 is TGTGCCAGCAGCTTCCAGACTAGCGGGATAAACGAGCAGTACTTC.

The rearrangement uses TRBV7-2 and TRBJ2-2, with TRBD1 matching 11 bases. With V trimmed by 5 bases and J by 7 bases, 6 bases remained unmatched. Per the germline V gene, CDR1 is SGHTA and CDR2 is FQGNSA. The length of the CDR3 is 15 residues. The CDR3 DNA sequence: TGTGCCAGCAGCCCGCCCGGGACAGGGGGCGGGGAGCTGTTTTTT. Translating gives CASSPPGTGGGELFF.

This clonotype was seen a handful of times. This chain joins TRBV9 and TRBJ1-5; TRBD1 agrees at 7 bases. This CDR3 comprises 14 residues. Germline assignment: CDR1 SGDLS and CDR2 YYNGEE. V trimming: 3 bases; J trimming: 5 bases; junction bases outside the gene matches: 5. CDR3 nucleotide sequence: TGTGCCAGCAGCGAGGGGGCACTGTATCAGCCCCAGCATTTT. Its translation is CASSEGALYQPQHF.